Shown below are 21 T cell receptor beta chains from a single sample sequenced in a study of blood T cell repertoires in COVID-19. Produced via immunoSEQ multiplex PCR; TCRdb's table is partial and in-frame only. The sample lists 45,000 to 55,000 clones; over 70% were seen once. The sequenced material came from peripheral blood. These receptors were taken from a human donor with active or convalescent COVID-19. The donor label of this sample is uncertain.

This chain uses TRBV19 with TRBJ1-4; D may be TRBD1 (5 bases). Trimming left V 9 bases short and J 7 bases short, with 18 bases between. This CDR3 spans 14 amino acids. Germline V gene sequence: CDR1 LNHDA, CDR2 SQIVND (reference sequence). DNA for the CDR3: TGTGCCAGCGTCGCTCAGGGCGGGGGTGAAAAACTGTTTTTT. Its translation: CASVAQGGGEKLFF.

The rearrangement uses TRBV30 and TRBJ2-6, with D possibly TRBD2 on 6 matching bases. Trimming took off 1 base at V and 3 bases at J, with 7 bases between the two ends. Germline values: CDR1 GTSNPN, CDR2 SVGIG (reference sequence). CDR3 size: 14 residues. This CDR3 reads CAWSAGVGANVLTF. In nucleotides, the CDR3 is TGTGCCTGGAGTGCGGGGGTTGGGGCCAACGTCCTGACTTTC.

This clone was seen more than once but under ten times. V gene TRBV27 combines with J gene TRBJ2-5; 12 bases map to TRBD2. With 5 bases clipped from V and 5 bases from J, the junction kept 6 bases outside the gene matches. Germline V lookup: CDR1 MNHEY, CDR2 SMNVEV (reference sequence). This CDR3 is 15 amino acids long. CDR3 DNA sequence: TGTGCCAGCAGTCCCTGGACTAGCGGGACGGAGACCCAGTACTTC. Translating it yields CASSPWTSGTETQYF.

The rearrangement links TRBV24-1 to TRBJ2-1; 8 nucleotides line up with TRBD2. With V trimmed by 3 bases and J by 6 bases, 15 bases remained unmatched. The length of the CDR3 is 18 residues. Germline-derived CDR1 and CDR2 are KGHDR and SFDVKD. The CDR3 spells CATSDPREEAGVVNEQFF. The CDR3, as DNA: TGTGCCACCAGTGATCCTCGCGAGGAAGCGGGAGTAGTCAATGAGCAGTTCTTC.

The sample holds one count of this clone. J is TRBJ1-2 and V is TRBV19; D call uncertain. CDR3 size: 16 residues. Germline CDR1 and CDR2: LNHDA and SQIVND (reference sequence). V was cut by 2 bases and J by 4 bases, with 17 bases left in between. Here the CDR3 DNA reads TGTGCCAGTAGTATACCCGCCCAGGTTTGGGTCTATGGCTACACCTTC. This gives the protein CASSIPAQVWVYGYTF.

This clone was detected only a few times. The gene calls are TRBV5-5 and TRBJ1-5, with a possible D match to TRBD1 (6 bases). The CDR3 is 15 residues long. Germline-derived CDR1 and CDR2 are SGHKS and YYEKEE (reference sequence). V lost 3 bases, J lost 7 bases, and 17 bases lay in between. The CDR3 bases are TGTGCCAGCAGCTCCATCCCACAGGGTGGACAGCCCCAGCATTTT. Translating gives CASSSIPQGGQPQHF.

CDR3 amino acids: CASSETDGSRQGVGMNTEAFF. CDR3 in DNA: TGTGCCAGCAGTGAAACAGACGGTTCCAGACAGGGAGTCGGGATGAACACTGAAGCTTTCTTT. The gene calls are TRBV2 and TRBJ1-1, with 7 nucleotides matching TRBD1. The germline gives CDR1 SNHLY, CDR2 FYNNEI. This CDR3 is 21 amino acids long. Losses at the gene ends were 2 bases for V and 0 bases for J; bases not matched to a gene: 21. Together with reference TRBV2 and TRBJ1-1, the CDR3 gives the full variable domain: EPEVTQTPSHQVTQMGQEVILRCVPISNHLYFYWYRQILGQKVEFLVSFYNNEISEKSEIFDDQFSVERPDGSNFTLKIRSTKLEDSAMYFCASSETDGSRQGVGMNTEAFFGQGTRLTVV.

The chain employs TRBV5-6 and TRBJ2-7; D is possibly TRBD2 (5 bases). The germline V gene encodes CDR1 SGHDT and CDR2 YYEEEE. V lost 3 bases to trimming and J lost 3 bases, with 13 bases between them. CDR3 size: 14 residues. In nucleotides, the CDR3 is TGTGCCAGCAGCTCGCCCCCCGGGAACTACGAGCAGTACTTC. Protein: CASSSPPGNYEQYF.

The chain has TRBV5-6 and TRBJ2-5; no reliable D call. Germline V gives CDR1 SGHDT, CDR2 YYEEEE. There are 12 residues in the CDR3. V shed 4 bases and J shed 5 bases, with 9 bases lying between them. CDR3 DNA: TGTGCCAGCAGCCGAGGCGTTGAGACCCAGTACTTC. Translation: CASSRGVETQYF. Supplemented by reference TRBV5-6 and TRBJ2-5, the full variable domain reads DAGVTQSPTHLIKTRGQQVTLRCSPKSGHDTVSWYQQALGQGPQFIFQYYEEEERQRGNFPDRFSGHQFPNYSSELNVNALLLGDSALYLCASSRGVETQYFGPGTRLLVL.

This clone was counted only a few times. This chain connects TRBV5-1 to TRBJ1-5, with D possibly matching TRBD1 (6 bases). This CDR3 region has 15 residues. The ends were cut back, 4 bases at V and 2 bases at J, with 13 bases in the middle. Germline assignment: CDR1 SGHRS and CDR2 YFSETQ. The CDR3, as DNA: TGCGCCAGCAGCGAGACTGGGGGCGGCAATCAGCCCCAGCATTTT. Translating gives CASSETGGGNQPQHF.

V gene TRBV27 combines with J gene TRBJ2-7; TRBD1 matches at 9 bases. Losses at the gene ends were 5 bases for V and 3 bases for J; bases not matched to a gene: 5. Per the germline V gene, CDR1 is MNHEY and CDR2 is SMNVEV (reference sequence). The CDR3 totals 14 residues. CDR3 DNA: TGTGCCAGCAGTCCGGTGGGACAGGGCTACGAGCAGTACTTC. Its protein is CASSPVGQGYEQYF.

V and J are TRBV5-1 and TRBJ2-3; 8 positions match TRBD2. The CDR3 extends over 15 amino acids. The germline V gene encodes CDR1 SGHRS and CDR2 YFSETQ. The J segment lost 4 bases and the V segment lost 1 base, leaving 5 bases of the junction unmatched. The CDR3 reads CASSLSGGLADTQYF. Here the CDR3 DNA reads TGCGCCAGCAGCTTGTCGGGAGGGCTCGCAGATACGCAGTATTTT.

The chain joins TRBV6-2 or TRBV6-3 to TRBJ2-1, with 9 nucleotides matching TRBD2. The germline V gene encodes CDR1 MNHEY and CDR2 SVGEGT. J gave up 0 bases and V 5 bases, and 2 bases lay outside the gene matches. The CDR3 totals 15 residues. CDR3 protein: CASSLLAGSYNEQFF. CDR3 DNA sequence: TGTGCCAGCAGTCTACTAGCGGGCTCCTACAATGAGCAGTTCTTC.

The chain recombines TRBV2 with TRBJ2-1, with 9 nucleotides matching TRBD1. V was pared by 1 base and J by 6 bases, with 1 base of the junction left unmatched. The CDR3 is 14 amino acids. The germline V gene has CDR1 SNHLY and CDR2 FYNNEI. The chain's CDR3 is CASSEGTGANEQFF. In DNA, the CDR3 is TGTGCCAGCAGTGAAGGGACAGGGGCCAATGAGCAGTTCTTC.

This clone is labeled as medium-sized. The chain couples TRBV9 to TRBJ1-6; D unclear. The V end lost 3 bases, the J end lost 0 bases, and 10 bases lay between the germline ends. The CDR3 runs to 16 residues. The germline gives CDR1 SGDLS, CDR2 YYNGEE. The CDR3 DNA sequence: TGTGCCAGCAGCGGAGGGCATAGCTCCTATAATTCACCCCTCCACTTT. This codes for CASSGGHSSYNSPLHF.

The chain is built from TRBV27 and TRBJ2-3; possible D gene TRBD1, 6 bases. Trimming took 3 bases from V and 4 from J, leaving 11 bases between them. This CDR3 is 14 amino acids long. CDR1 is MNHEY and CDR2 is SMNVEV in the germline V gene (reference sequence). CDR3 protein: CASSLRGLADTQYF. In nucleotides, the CDR3 is TGTGCCAGCAGTTTGAGGGGGTTGGCAGATACGCAGTATTTT.

The rearrangement joins TRBV6-5 to TRBJ1-2; tentatively, D is TRBD1 (6 bases). The V gene lost 2 bases and the J gene lost 6 bases, with 7 bases spanning the gap. The CDR3 sequence is 12 residues long. Germline assignment: CDR1 MNHEY and CDR2 SVGAGI. Written as DNA, the CDR3 is TGTGCCAGCAGTTACGGACAGAATGGCTACACCTTC. Translating it yields CASSYGQNGYTF.

This clone was picked up a small number of times. The V call is TRBV5-1, the J call TRBJ1-5; D not resolved. CDR3 size: 12 residues. V lost 10 bases and J lost 9, with 17 bases in between. The germline V gene encodes CDR1 SGHRS and CDR2 YFSETQ. The CDR3 loop reads CASSEGWGPQHF. CDR3 nucleotide sequence: TGCGCCTCCTCGGAGGGTTGGGGGCCCCAGCATTTT. The full variable domain, with the rest looked up from reference TRBV5-1 and TRBJ1-5, is KAGVTQTPRYLIKTRGQQVTLSCSPISGHRSVSWYQQTPGQGLQFLFEYFSETQRNKGNFPGRFSGRQFSNSRSEMNVSTLELGDSALYLCASSEGWGPQHFGDGTRLSIL.

The chain carries TRBV11-3 and TRBJ2-1, with 13 bases lining up with TRBD2. The length of the CDR3 is 16 residues. With V trimmed by 1 base and J by 5 bases, 2 bases remained unmatched. Germline assignment: CDR1 SGHNT and CDR2 YENEEA. The chain's CDR3 is CASSLGGTSGNNEQFF. The DNA of the CDR3 is TGTGCCAGCAGCTTAGGCGGGACTAGCGGGAACAATGAGCAGTTCTTC.

This rearrangement joins TRBV9 to TRBJ2-1, with no clear D. Per germline, CDR1 SGDLS and CDR2 YYNGEE. Trimming took off 3 bases at V and 2 bases at J, with 12 bases between the two ends. This CDR3 spans 15 amino acids. CDR3 region: CASSGDSAAYNEQFF. The CDR3, as DNA: TGTGCCAGCAGCGGAGACTCCGCCGCCTACAATGAGCAGTTCTTC. Combining the CDR3 with reference TRBV9 and TRBJ2-1 gives the whole variable domain DSGVTQTPKHLITATGQRVTLRCSPRSGDLSVYWYQQSLDQGLQFLIQYYNGEERAKGNILERFSAQQFPDLHSELNLSSLELGDSALYFCASSGDSAAYNEQFFGPGTRLTVL.

This clone was seen only a few times. The chain couples TRBV9 to TRBJ2-1, with TRBD2 matching 14 bases. With 4 bases clipped from V and 8 bases from J, the junction kept 8 bases outside the gene matches. CDR1 and CDR2 from the germline V gene are SGDLS and YYNGEE. The CDR3 sequence is 16 residues long. DNA for the CDR3: TGTGCCAGCAGCCCCGGGACTAGCGGGAGTTGGGATGAGCAGTTCTTC. Protein sequence: CASSPGTSGSWDEQFF.